These T cell receptor beta chains were read from a single sample in a study of siplizumab effects on memory and regulatory T cells. Libraries were prepared by immunoSEQ multiplex PCR; TCRdb keeps only in-frame clonotypes and omits some of them. There are about 91,000 clones in the sample; approximately 93% occur only once, and under 8.5% lies in the top ten. The sample consisted of CD8+ T cells sorted from blood. These receptors all stem from a human donor in good health. The CDR3 runs from the conserved cysteine through the conserved F or W. The order of the fields is J gene, V gene, D gene, clone size, CDR3 DNA, CDR3 protein. The D gene is left open where the match is weak. Expanded clones are given a class, and other clones once, few, many or no size at all.

j_call: TRBJ2-5
v_call: TRBV7-9
d_call: .
clone_size: .
cdr3_nt: TGTGCCAGCAGCCTTGGGGGGGCGACCCAGTACTTC
cdr3_aa: CASSLGGATQYF

j_call: TRBJ2-1
v_call: TRBV7-2
d_call: .
clone_size: .
cdr3_nt: TGTGCCAGCGGCCCAGGAGTAAACAATGAGCAGTTCTTC
cdr3_aa: CASGPGVNNEQFF

j_call: TRBJ2-3
v_call: TRBV5-1
d_call: .
clone_size: .
cdr3_nt: TGCGCCAGCAGCTTTTACCCCGGGAGCTCCACAGATACGCAGTATTTT
cdr3_aa: CASSFYPGSSTDTQYF

j_call: TRBJ2-1
v_call: TRBV9
d_call: .
clone_size: .
cdr3_nt: TGTGCCAGCAGCGTAGCAAAGGGAGCTTCCTACAATGAGCAGTTCTTC
cdr3_aa: CASSVAKGASYNEQFF

j_call: TRBJ2-1
v_call: TRBV5-1
d_call: TRBD2
clone_size: .
cdr3_nt: TGCGCCAGCAGCCACCTCCCTAGCGGAGAGTACAATGAGCAGTTCTTC
cdr3_aa: CASSHLPSGEYNEQFF

j_call: TRBJ1-2
v_call: TRBV30
d_call: .
clone_size: .
cdr3_nt: TGTGCCTGGAGTGTAGGGACCGTCTATGGCTACACCTTC
cdr3_aa: CAWSVGTVYGYTF

j_call: TRBJ2-1
v_call: TRBV2
d_call: .
clone_size: .
cdr3_nt: TGTGCCAGCAGAGAAGGACAGCGTCCGAGTGGTGAGCAGTTCTTC
cdr3_aa: CASREGQRPSGEQFF

j_call: TRBJ2-1
v_call: TRBV27
d_call: TRBD2
clone_size: .
cdr3_nt: TGTGCCACTTTCCCGGGGGGGAGCAATGAGCAGTTCTTC
cdr3_aa: CATFPGGSNEQFF

j_call: TRBJ1-2
v_call: TRBV29-1
d_call: .
clone_size: .
cdr3_nt: TGCAGCGTAAAGACAGAGGCGTACTATGGCTACACCTTC
cdr3_aa: CSVKTEAYYGYTF

j_call: TRBJ1-3
v_call: TRBV5-6
d_call: .
clone_size: .
cdr3_nt: TGTGCCAGCAGCTTCGGTGTGGGGGATGGAGCTGGAAACACCATATATTTT
cdr3_aa: CASSFGVGDGAGNTIYF

j_call: TRBJ2-3
v_call: TRBV7-9
d_call: .
clone_size: .
cdr3_nt: TGTGCCAGCAGCTTGTGGATTTCCCCTAGCACAGATACGCAGTATTTT
cdr3_aa: CASSLWISPSTDTQYF

j_call: TRBJ2-2
v_call: TRBV9
d_call: TRBD2
clone_size: .
cdr3_nt: TGTGCCAGCAGCGCCTCGGGGGGAATCGCGAAGACCGGGGAGCTGTTTTTT
cdr3_aa: CASSASGGIAKTGELFF

j_call: TRBJ1-1
v_call: TRBV19
d_call: .
clone_size: .
cdr3_nt: TGTGCCAGTAGTATCCCAGGGGACACTGAAGCTTTCTTT
cdr3_aa: CASSIPGDTEAFF

j_call: TRBJ1-2
v_call: TRBV4-3
d_call: TRBD1
clone_size: .
cdr3_nt: TGCGCCAGCAGCCAGGGATCGGGACAGCTCTATGGCTACACCTTC
cdr3_aa: CASSQGSGQLYGYTF

j_call: TRBJ2-1
v_call: TRBV9
d_call: TRBD2
clone_size: .
cdr3_nt: TGTGCCAGCAGCGTAGGCGGCGGGACTAGCGGGAAAAATTACAATGAGCAGTTCTTC
cdr3_aa: CASSVGGGTSGKNYNEQFF

j_call: TRBJ2-7
v_call: TRBV30
d_call: TRBD1
clone_size: .
cdr3_nt: TGTGCCTGGAGTCTTGGGGACAGCGGCTCCTACGAGCAGTACTTC
cdr3_aa: CAWSLGDSGSYEQYF

j_call: TRBJ2-7
v_call: TRBV10-2
d_call: TRBD1
clone_size: .
cdr3_nt: TGCGCCAGCAGTGCCGGGACAGAGCTATACGAGCAGTACTTC
cdr3_aa: CASSAGTELYEQYF

j_call: TRBJ2-7
v_call: TRBV6-1
d_call: .
clone_size: once
cdr3_nt: TGTGCCAGCAGTGAAGGCATGGTGACAAACGAGCAGTACTTC
cdr3_aa: CASSEGMVTNEQYF

j_call: TRBJ1-1
v_call: TRBV9
d_call: .
clone_size: once
cdr3_nt: TGTGCCAGCAGCACCCCCCAGGGGAGCATGAACACTGAAGCTTTCTTT
cdr3_aa: CASSTPQGSMNTEAFF

j_call: TRBJ1-5
v_call: TRBV27
d_call: .
clone_size: .
cdr3_nt: TGTGCCAGCAGTCAATTTAATCAGCCCCAGCATTTT
cdr3_aa: CASSQFNQPQHF

j_call: TRBJ1-1
v_call: TRBV2
d_call: .
clone_size: .
cdr3_nt: TGTGCCAGCAGTGAAGAGGGAGGGATTTTAACTGAAGCTTTCTTT
cdr3_aa: CASSEEGGILTEAFF

j_call: TRBJ2-7
v_call: TRBV27
d_call: .
clone_size: .
cdr3_nt: TGTGCCAGCAGTCCCCGGGGGACCTACGAGCAGTACTTC
cdr3_aa: CASSPRGTYEQYF

j_call: TRBJ2-1
v_call: TRBV19
d_call: .
clone_size: .
cdr3_nt: TGTGCCAGCAGCCTAGCGCCCCAAGGGTACAATGAGCAGTTCTTC
cdr3_aa: CASSLAPQGYNEQFF

j_call: TRBJ2-3
v_call: TRBV15
d_call: .
clone_size: .
cdr3_nt: TGTGCCACCAGTCCAGGGGGGACTAGCACAGATACGCAGTATTTT
cdr3_aa: CATSPGGTSTDTQYF

j_call: TRBJ2-7
v_call: TRBV10-3
d_call: .
clone_size: once
cdr3_nt: TGTGCCATCAGTGAAGACAGGTCCATCAGAGAATACGAGCAGTACTTC
cdr3_aa: CAISEDRSIREYEQYF

j_call: TRBJ2-7
v_call: TRBV6-6
d_call: .
clone_size: .
cdr3_nt: TGTGCCAGCAGCATCGACGGTTACTACGAGCAGTACTTC
cdr3_aa: CASSIDGYYEQYF

j_call: TRBJ1-1
v_call: TRBV5-4
d_call: .
clone_size: .
cdr3_nt: TGTGCCAGCAGCTTGCTTGGGAACACTGAAGCTTTCTTT
cdr3_aa: CASSLLGNTEAFF

j_call: TRBJ2-5
v_call: TRBV7-9
d_call: .
clone_size: .
cdr3_nt: TGTGCCAGCAGCCCTCCCCTGGGGACCGTACAAGAGACCCAGTACTTC
cdr3_aa: CASSPPLGTVQETQYF

j_call: TRBJ2-7
v_call: TRBV19
d_call: .
clone_size: .
cdr3_nt: TGTGCCAGCACAGGGAGGACCTACGAGCAGTACTTC
cdr3_aa: CASTGRTYEQYF